These 23 T cell receptor beta chains share one sample of origin, sequenced in a study of blood T cell repertoires in COVID-19. This table comes from immunoSEQ multiplex PCR, and its TCRdb copy is limited to in-frame clones, with some not included. This table has some 82,000 clones, about nine tenths appearing once. Source material: peripheral blood. All receptors derive from a woman between 50 and 59 years old in a cohort sampled during active COVID-19.

This clone has just one count. The chain links TRBV6-5 to TRBJ1-1, with 8 bases aligning to TRBD1. Trimming took 6 bases from V and 1 from J; bases not matched to a gene: 4. The CDR3 covers 14 residues. The germline CDR1 and CDR2 sequences are MNHEY and SVGAGI. The CDR3 coding sequence is TGTGCCAGCAGCTCGGACAGGGAGAACACTGAAGCTTTCTTT. Its translation: CASSSDRENTEAFF.

This clone has only one observation. This chain uses TRBV19 with TRBJ1-1; D is ambiguous. Trimming removed 5 bases at V and 0 bases at J, with 16 bases between. The CDR3 is made up of 16 amino acids. Germline lookup yields CDR1 LNHDA and CDR2 SQIVND (reference sequence). The CDR3 coding sequence is TGTGCCAGTAGTCCCAGCAGGTCGGGGATGAACACTGAAGCTTTCTTT. This gives the protein CASSPSRSGMNTEAFF.

The genes are TRBV5-1 and TRBJ2-1; 10 bases fit TRBD2. Germline-derived CDR1 and CDR2 are SGHRS and YFSETQ. J was trimmed by 10 bases and V by 2 bases; bases with no gene match: 9. There are 15 residues in the CDR3. In DNA form, the CDR3 reads TGCGCCAGCAGCTTTAGTCTAGCGGGAGAGGGGGAGCAGTTCTTC. Encoded protein: CASSFSLAGEGEQFF.

V is TRBV11-3 and J is TRBJ1-1; D gene ambiguous. Trimming pared 1 base from V and 1 base from J, leaving 7 bases between. Germline loops: CDR1 SGHNT, CDR2 YENEEA. This CDR3 comprises 14 residues. In nucleotides, the CDR3 is TGTGCCAGCAGCTTAGGTGGCAAGAACACTGAAGCTTTCTTT. It is translated as CASSLGGKNTEAFF.

The V call is TRBV7-3, the J call TRBJ2-7; D ambiguous. The V gene's germline CDR1 is SGHTA and CDR2 FQGTGA. CDR3 length: 18 residues. V lost 0 bases and J lost 6, with 24 bases in between. The CDR3 DNA reads TGTGCCAGCAGCTTAACTAGATCTTCGGTATGCCCGCGCTGCGAGCAGTACTTC. It translates to CASSLTRSSVCPRCEQYF.

V is TRBV7-3 and J is TRBJ2-1, with D possibly TRBD2 on 6 matching bases. The germline V gene encodes CDR1 SGHTA and CDR2 FQGTGA. The V gene lost 5 bases and the J gene lost 7 bases, with 12 bases spanning the gap. The CDR3 has 13 residues. CDR3 DNA: TGTGCCAGCAGCCTAGGGACTGAGAATGAGCAGTTCTTC. Its translation is CASSLGTENEQFF.

The chain recombines TRBV29-1 with TRBJ2-5; D unresolved. Germline CDR1 SQVTM, CDR2 ANQGSEA. The CDR3 contains 15 residues. The V end was cut by 1 base, the J end by 1 base, with 13 bases between. CDR3 sequence reads: CSVEGGDGFQETQYF. CDR3 nucleotide sequence: TGCAGCGTTGAAGGAGGAGACGGGTTCCAAGAGACCCAGTACTTC. The entire variable domain, with the rest obtained from reference TRBV29-1 and TRBJ2-5, is as follows: SAVISQKPSRDICQRGTSLTIQCQVDSQVTMMFWYRQQPGQSLTLIATANQGSEATYESGFVIDKFPISRPNLTFSTLTVSNMSPEDSSIYLCSVEGGDGFQETQYFGPGTRLLVL.

The V gene is TRBV14, the J gene TRBJ1-2; maybe TRBD1 (6 bases). The CDR3 runs to 14 residues. V was shortened by 3 bases and J by 4 bases, with 12 bases between the two germline ends. Germline loops: CDR1 SGHDN, CDR2 FVKESK. The CDR3 sequence: CASSQTGGRYGYTF. In nucleotides, the CDR3 is TGTGCCAGCAGCCAGACAGGAGGTCGCTATGGCTACACCTTC.

The count of this clone is one. The chain has TRBV19 and TRBJ1-5; the D gene is possibly TRBD1 (6 bases). V shed 6 bases and J shed 1 base, with 13 bases lying between them. The CDR3 runs 15 residues. In germline, CDR1 is LNHDA, CDR2 SQIVND (reference sequence). The CDR3 loop reads CASSLQGRSNQPQHF. DNA for the CDR3: TGTGCCAGTAGCTTACAGGGAAGGAGCAATCAGCCCCAGCATTTT.

V is TRBV5-1 and J is TRBJ2-3; 11 bases align to TRBD2. V was pared by 0 bases and J by 1 base, with 7 bases of the junction left unmatched. The CDR3 covers 18 residues. CDR1 is SGHRS, CDR2 YFSETQ, per germline. Here the CDR3 reads CASSLAVSGRVRTDTQYF. The DNA for the CDR3 is TGCGCCAGCAGCTTGGCCGTTAGCGGGAGGGTCCGCACAGATACGCAGTATTTT.

This clone was found once. The rearrangement joins TRBV3-1 (or the pseudogene TRBV3-2) to TRBJ2-7; TRBD2 matches at 9 bases. CDR1 and CDR2 from the germline V gene are LGHDT and YNNKEL (reference sequence). Trimming removed 7 bases from V and 3 bases from J; junction bases left unmatched: 10. The length of the CDR3 is 15 residues. The CDR3 region has the DNA TGTGCCAGCACCCTAGCGGGACGCCGGGGCTACGAGCAGTACTTC. It translates to CASTLAGRRGYEQYF.

The chain combines TRBV18 with TRBJ2-5; 9 bases map to TRBD2. CDR1 KGHSH and CDR2 LQKENI come from the germline V gene. Trimming cost V 2 bases and J 5 bases; bases outside gene matches: 15. CDR3 size: 18 residues. CDR3 region: CASSPIIQVAGVVETQYF. The CDR3 nucleotides are TGTGCCAGCTCACCAATTATCCAGGTAGCGGGAGTTGTGGAGACCCAGTACTTC.

The rearrangement joins TRBV4-2 to TRBJ1-2, with D possibly matching TRBD1 (5 bases). Trimming stripped 0 bases from V and 13 bases from J, with 12 bases between. Germline CDR1 LGHNA, CDR2 YNFKEQ. This CDR3 spans 12 amino acids. The CDR3 DNA is TGTGCCAGCAGCCAAGATCGAGGAGGGGTCACCTTC. Its translation: CASSQDRGGVTF.

This clone was recorded only once. The V and J genes are TRBV24-1 and TRBJ2-7, with unresolved D. This CDR3 contains 11 residues. Germline CDR1 KGHDR, CDR2 SFDVKD. V lost 1 base and J 5 bases, leaving 2 bases between the germline ends. CDR3 nucleotides: TGTGCCACCAGTGATTTCGACGAGCAGTACTTC. As protein: CATSDFDEQYF.

The J gene is TRBJ2-7, the V gene TRBV6-2 or TRBV6-3, with D tentatively TRBD1 (6 bases). The V end lost 6 bases, the J end lost 3 bases, and 15 bases lay between the germline ends. This CDR3 is 14 amino acids long. The germline V gene has CDR1 MNHEY and CDR2 SVGEGT. In nucleotides, the CDR3 is TGTGCCAGCAGCCGAACAGGGCTGAACTACGAGCAGTACTTC. Its protein product is CASSRTGLNYEQYF.

The chain combines TRBV5-1 with TRBJ2-2; 7 bases fit TRBD1. V was clipped by 4 bases and J by 3 bases; unmatched bases: 12. The CDR3 totals 17 residues. Germline assignment: CDR1 SGHRS and CDR2 YFSETQ. The CDR3 DNA is TGCGCCAGCAGCGCCCTGGGAAGGGGGCAAGACACCGGGGAGCTGTTTTTT. It specifies CASSALGRGQDTGELFF.

This rearrangement joins TRBV5-1 to TRBJ2-1; D is ambiguous. The CDR3 has 15 amino acids. Germline V gene data show CDR1 as SGHRS and CDR2 as YFSETQ. V lost 0 bases, J lost 0 bases, and 7 bases lay in between. The CDR3 nucleotides read TGCGCCAGCAGCTTGGCGCAGTCCTCCTACAATGAGCAGTTCTTC. Translating it yields CASSLAQSSYNEQFF. The whole variable domain, remainder taken from reference TRBV5-1 and TRBJ2-1, is KAGVTQTPRYLIKTRGQQVTLSCSPISGHRSVSWYQQTPGQGLQFLFEYFSETQRNKGNFPGRFSGRQFSNSRSEMNVSTLELGDSALYLCASSLAQSSYNEQFFGPGTRLTVL.

The chain couples TRBV30 to TRBJ1-2; D is possibly TRBD1 (5 bases). Looked up from germline, CDR1 is GTSNPN and CDR2 is SVGIG (reference sequence). The CDR3 loop spans 12 amino acids. The V end lost 0 bases, the J end lost 12 bases, and 14 bases lay between the germline ends. This chain's CDR3 is CAWSVLGGRHTF. The CDR3 DNA follows: TGTGCCTGGAGTGTACTTGGGGGGAGGCACACCTTC.

The chain combines TRBV5-4 with TRBJ1-3; tentatively, D is TRBD1 (6 bases). Germline CDR1 and CDR2: SGHNT and YYREEE (reference sequence). The CDR3 has 15 residues. Between the trimmed V and J ends, which lost 2 bases and 0 bases, there was a span of 9 bases. As DNA, the CDR3 is TGTGCCAGCAGCTTTGACAGGAGCTCTGGAAACACCATATATTTT. Translated: CASSFDRSSGNTIYF.

This clone was detected a few times. The chain employs TRBV27 and TRBJ1-5, with unresolved D. V lost 2 bases to trimming and J lost 2 bases, with 4 bases between them. The CDR3 spans 13 residues. From germline, CDR1 is MNHEY and CDR2 SMNVEV (reference sequence). For the CDR3, the DNA is TGTGCCAGCAGTTTAACGGGCAATCAGCCCCAGCATTTT. Its translation: CASSLTGNQPQHF.

The chain is built from TRBV7-9 and TRBJ2-7, with 7 nucleotides matching TRBD1. Germline CDR1 SEHNR, CDR2 FQNEAQ (reference sequence). J gave up 5 bases and V 3 bases, and 10 bases lay outside the gene matches. The CDR3 contains 15 residues. The CDR3 region is CASSLGRFQGDEQYF. The CDR3 DNA follows: TGTGCCAGCAGCTTGGGCCGGTTCCAGGGGGACGAGCAGTACTTC.

The chain has TRBV19 and TRBJ2-7, with TRBD1 matching 7 bases. The CDR3 totals 13 residues. V lost 4 bases and J lost 3; bases outside the gene matches: 3. CDR1 is LNHDA and CDR2 is SQIVND in the germline V gene (reference sequence). The CDR3 sequence: CASSTRTGYEQYF. Here the CDR3 DNA reads TGTGCCAGTAGTACCCGGACAGGCTACGAGCAGTACTTC.

The rearrangement joins TRBV4-1 to TRBJ1-2, with 7 nucleotides matching TRBD1. V lost 0 bases to trimming and J lost 8 bases; unmatched junction nucleotides: 18. CDR3 length: 18 amino acids. Germline values: CDR1 MGHRA, CDR2 YSYEKL. CDR3 in amino acids: CASSQDSETGSRTGGYTF. The CDR3 DNA sequence: TGCGCCAGCAGCCAAGATAGTGAGACAGGGAGCCGGACGGGGGGCTACACCTTC.